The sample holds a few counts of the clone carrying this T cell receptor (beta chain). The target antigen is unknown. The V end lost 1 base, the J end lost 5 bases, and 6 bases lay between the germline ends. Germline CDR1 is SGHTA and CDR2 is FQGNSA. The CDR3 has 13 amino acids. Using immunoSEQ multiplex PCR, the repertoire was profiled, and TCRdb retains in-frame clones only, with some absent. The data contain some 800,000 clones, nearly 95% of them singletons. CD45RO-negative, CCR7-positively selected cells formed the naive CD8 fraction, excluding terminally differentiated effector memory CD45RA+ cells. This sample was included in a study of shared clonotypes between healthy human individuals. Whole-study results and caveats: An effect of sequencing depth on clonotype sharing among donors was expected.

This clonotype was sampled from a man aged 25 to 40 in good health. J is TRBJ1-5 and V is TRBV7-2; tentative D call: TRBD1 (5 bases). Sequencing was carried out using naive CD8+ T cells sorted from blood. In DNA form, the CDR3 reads TGTGCCAGCAGCTTAGTCAGGGATCAGCCCCAGCATTTT. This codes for CASSLVRDQPQHF.